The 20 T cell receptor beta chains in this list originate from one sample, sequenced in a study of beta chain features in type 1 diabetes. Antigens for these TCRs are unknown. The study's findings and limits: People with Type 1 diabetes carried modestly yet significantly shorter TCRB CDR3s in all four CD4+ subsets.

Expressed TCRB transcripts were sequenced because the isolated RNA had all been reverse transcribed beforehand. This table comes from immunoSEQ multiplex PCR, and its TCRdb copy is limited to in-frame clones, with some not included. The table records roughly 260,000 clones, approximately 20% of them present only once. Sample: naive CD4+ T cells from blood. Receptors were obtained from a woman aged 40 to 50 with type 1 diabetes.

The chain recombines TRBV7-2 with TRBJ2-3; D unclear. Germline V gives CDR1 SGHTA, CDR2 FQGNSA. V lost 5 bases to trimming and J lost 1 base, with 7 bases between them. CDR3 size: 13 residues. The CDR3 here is CASSPFGTDTQYF. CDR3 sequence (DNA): TGTGCCAGCAGCCCCTTCGGCACAGATACGCAGTATTTT.

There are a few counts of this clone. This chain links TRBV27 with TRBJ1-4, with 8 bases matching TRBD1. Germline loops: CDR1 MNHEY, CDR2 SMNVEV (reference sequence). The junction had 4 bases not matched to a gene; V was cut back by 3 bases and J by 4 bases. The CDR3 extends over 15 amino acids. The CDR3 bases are TGTGCCAGCAGTTTGGGACAGGTCCTTAATGAAAAACTGTTTTTT. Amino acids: CASSLGQVLNEKLFF.

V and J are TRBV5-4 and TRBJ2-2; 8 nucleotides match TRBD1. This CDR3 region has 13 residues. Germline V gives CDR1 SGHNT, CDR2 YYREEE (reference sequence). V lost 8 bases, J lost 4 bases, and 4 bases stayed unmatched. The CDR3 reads CASRTGTTGELFF. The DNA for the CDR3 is TGTGCCAGTCGGACAGGGACCACCGGGGAGCTGTTTTTT.

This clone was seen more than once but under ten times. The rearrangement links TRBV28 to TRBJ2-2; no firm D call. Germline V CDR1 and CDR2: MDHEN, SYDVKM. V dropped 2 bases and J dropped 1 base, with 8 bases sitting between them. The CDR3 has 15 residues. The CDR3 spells CASSLVALNTGELFF. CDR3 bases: TGTGCCAGCAGTTTAGTAGCTTTGAACACCGGGGAGCTGTTTTTT.

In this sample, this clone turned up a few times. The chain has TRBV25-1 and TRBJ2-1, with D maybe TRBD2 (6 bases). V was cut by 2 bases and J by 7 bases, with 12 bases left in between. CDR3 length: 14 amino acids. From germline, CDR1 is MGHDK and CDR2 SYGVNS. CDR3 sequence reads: CASSEISGWNEQFF. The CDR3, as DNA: TGTGCCAGCAGTGAAATCAGCGGGTGGAATGAGCAGTTCTTC.

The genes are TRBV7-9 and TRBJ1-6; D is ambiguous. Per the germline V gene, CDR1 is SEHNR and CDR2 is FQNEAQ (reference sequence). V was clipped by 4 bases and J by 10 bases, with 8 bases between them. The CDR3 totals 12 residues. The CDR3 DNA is TGTGCCAGCAGCTCCCTAGGATCACCCCTCCACTTT. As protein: CASSSLGSPLHF.

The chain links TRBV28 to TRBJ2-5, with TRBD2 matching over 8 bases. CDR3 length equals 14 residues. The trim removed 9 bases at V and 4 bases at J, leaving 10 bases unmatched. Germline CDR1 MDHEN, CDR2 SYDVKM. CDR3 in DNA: TGTGCCAGTAGTAGCGGGAAAGGGGGAGAGACCCAGTACTTC. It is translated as CASSSGKGGETQYF.

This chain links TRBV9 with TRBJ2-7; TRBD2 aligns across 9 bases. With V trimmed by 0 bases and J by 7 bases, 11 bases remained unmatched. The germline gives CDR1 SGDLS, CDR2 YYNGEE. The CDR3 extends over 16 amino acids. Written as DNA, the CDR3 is TGTGCCAGCAGCGTAGCTCCAAGCGGGGGGTCGGGTGAGCAGTACTTC. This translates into CASSVAPSGGSGEQYF.

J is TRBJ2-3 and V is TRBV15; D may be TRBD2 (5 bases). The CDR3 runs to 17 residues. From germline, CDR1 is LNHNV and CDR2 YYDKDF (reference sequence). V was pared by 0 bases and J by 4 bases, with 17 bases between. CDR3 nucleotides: TGTGCCACCAGCAGAGATTTGGGCGGGTGGTCGGCAGATACGCAGTATTTT. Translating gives CATSRDLGGWSADTQYF.

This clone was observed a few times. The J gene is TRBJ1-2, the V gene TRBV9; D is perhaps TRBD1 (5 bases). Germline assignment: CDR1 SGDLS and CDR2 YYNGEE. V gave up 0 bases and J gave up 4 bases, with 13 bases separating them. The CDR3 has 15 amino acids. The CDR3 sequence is CASSVEGAGPYGYTF. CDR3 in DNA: TGTGCCAGCAGCGTAGAAGGAGCAGGGCCCTATGGCTACACCTTC.

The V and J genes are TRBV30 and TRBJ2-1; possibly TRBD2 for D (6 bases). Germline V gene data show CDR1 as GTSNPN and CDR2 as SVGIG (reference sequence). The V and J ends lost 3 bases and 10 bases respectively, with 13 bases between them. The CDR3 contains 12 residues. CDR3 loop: CAWSHLAVEQFF. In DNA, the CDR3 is TGTGCCTGGAGCCACTTAGCGGTAGAGCAGTTCTTC.

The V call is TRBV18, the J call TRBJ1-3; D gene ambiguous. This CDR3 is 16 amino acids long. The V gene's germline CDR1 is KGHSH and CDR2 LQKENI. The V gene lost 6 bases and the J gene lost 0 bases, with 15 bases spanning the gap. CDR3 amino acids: CASSLLTTGSGNTIYF. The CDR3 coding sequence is TGTGCCAGCTCTCTCCTCACGACTGGCTCTGGAAACACCATATATTTT.

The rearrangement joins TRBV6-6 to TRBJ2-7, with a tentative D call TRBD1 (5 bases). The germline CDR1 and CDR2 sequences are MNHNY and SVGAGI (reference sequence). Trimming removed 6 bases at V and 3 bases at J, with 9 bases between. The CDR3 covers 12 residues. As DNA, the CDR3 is TGTGCCAGCAGCCACGACAGCTACGAGCAGTACTTC. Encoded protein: CASSHDSYEQYF.

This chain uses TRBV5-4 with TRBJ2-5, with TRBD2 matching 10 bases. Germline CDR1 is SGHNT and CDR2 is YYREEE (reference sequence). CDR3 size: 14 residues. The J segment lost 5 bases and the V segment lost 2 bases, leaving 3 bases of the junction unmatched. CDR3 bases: TGTGCCAGCAGCTTAGCACTAGCGGGGGAGACCCAGTACTTC. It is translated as CASSLALAGETQYF.

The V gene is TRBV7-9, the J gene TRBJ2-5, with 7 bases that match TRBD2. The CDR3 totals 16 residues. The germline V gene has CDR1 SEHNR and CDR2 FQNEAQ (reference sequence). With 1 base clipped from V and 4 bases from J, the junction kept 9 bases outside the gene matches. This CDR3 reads CASSLGSLGGRETQYF. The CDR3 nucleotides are TGTGCCAGCAGCTTAGGATCTTTGGGCGGGAGAGAGACCCAGTACTTC.

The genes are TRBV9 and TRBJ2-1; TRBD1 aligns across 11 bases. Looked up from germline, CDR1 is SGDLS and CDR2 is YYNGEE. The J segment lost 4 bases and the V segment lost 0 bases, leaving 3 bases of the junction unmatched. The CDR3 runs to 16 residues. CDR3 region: CASSVAGTGGYNEQFF. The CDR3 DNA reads TGTGCCAGCAGCGTAGCTGGGACAGGGGGATACAATGAGCAGTTCTTC.

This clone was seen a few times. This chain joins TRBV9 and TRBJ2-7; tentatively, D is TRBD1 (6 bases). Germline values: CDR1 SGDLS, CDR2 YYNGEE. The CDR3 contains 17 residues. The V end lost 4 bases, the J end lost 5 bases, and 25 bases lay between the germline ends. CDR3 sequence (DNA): TGTGCCAGCAGCCTGTCCACTACCATGTCAGGGGCGGACGAGCAGTACTTC. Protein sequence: CASSLSTTMSGADEQYF.

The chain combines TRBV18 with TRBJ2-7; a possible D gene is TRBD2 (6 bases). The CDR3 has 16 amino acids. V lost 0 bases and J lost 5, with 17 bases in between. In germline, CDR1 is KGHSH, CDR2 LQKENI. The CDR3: CASSPPSAAGFHEQYF. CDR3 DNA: TGTGCCAGCTCACCACCTAGCGCGGCGGGGTTCCACGAGCAGTACTTC.

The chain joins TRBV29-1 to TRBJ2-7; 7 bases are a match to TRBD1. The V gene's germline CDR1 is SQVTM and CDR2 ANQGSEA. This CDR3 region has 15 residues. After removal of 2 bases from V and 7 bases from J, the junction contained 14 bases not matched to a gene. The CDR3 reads CSVEITGAYPGEQYF. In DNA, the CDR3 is TGCAGCGTTGAAATCACAGGGGCCTACCCGGGGGAGCAGTACTTC.

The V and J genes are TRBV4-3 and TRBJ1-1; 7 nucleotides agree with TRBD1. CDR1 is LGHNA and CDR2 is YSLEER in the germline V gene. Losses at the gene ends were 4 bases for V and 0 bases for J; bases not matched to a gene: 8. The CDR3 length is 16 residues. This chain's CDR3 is CASSLGTVRMNTEAFF. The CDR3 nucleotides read TGCGCCAGCAGCCTGGGGACAGTTAGGATGAACACTGAAGCTTTCTTT.